Below are 23 T cell receptor beta chains sequenced from a single sample in a study of neurological immune-mediated disorders. TCRdb passed the 5' RACE reads through MiXCR, listing each CDR3 protein once. The sample yields tens of thousands of distinct CDR3 sequences, about 10% seen once. As to time point: longitudinal time-point 1 (baseline). The sample comprised PBMCs. The receptor source for this set is a male donor with HTLV-1-associated myelopathy (HAM/TSP).

CDR3 residues: CASSEEGRGGQPQHF. The CDR3 DNA follows: TGTGCCAGCAGTGAAGAAGGCAGGGGAGGCCAGCCCCAGCATTTT. The chain joins TRBV6-1 to TRBJ1-5; perhaps TRBD1 as D (6 bases). Trimming removed 1 base at V and 7 bases at J, with 14 bases between. Germline lookup yields CDR1 MNHNS and CDR2 SASEGT. The CDR3 is 15 residues long.

This clonotype was counted ten times or more. The V and J genes are TRBV28 and TRBJ2-3, with TRBD1 as a possible D gene (6 bases). The length of the CDR3 is 13 residues. Deletions cut 5 bases from V and 6 bases from J, with 12 bases between. CDR1 MDHEN and CDR2 SYDVKM come from the germline V gene. The chain's CDR3 is CASSHLGQDTQYF. The CDR3 bases are TGTGCCAGCAGTCATCTTGGACAGGATACGCAGTATTTT.

Ten or more counts support this clonotype. The chain couples TRBV28 to TRBJ2-3, with 9 bases identical to TRBD1. The CDR3 covers 16 residues. Germline-derived CDR1 and CDR2 are MDHEN and SYDVKM. V gave up 6 bases and J gave up 4 bases; unmatched junction bases: 11. DNA of the CDR3: TGTGCCAGCAGAGCATCCCAGGGACAGGGCCCAGATACGCAGTATTTT. Protein sequence: CASRASQGQGPDTQYF.

This clonotype was found many times. The chain links TRBV4-1 to TRBJ1-2, with 7 bases fitting TRBD1. V dropped 4 bases and J dropped 4; count of bases not matched to a gene: 12. The CDR3 is 16 amino acids. Germline V CDR1 and CDR2: MGHRA, YSYEKL. The CDR3 loop reads CASSPGRRQGAYGYTF. The DNA of the CDR3 is TGCGCCAGCAGCCCAGGTCGCCGACAGGGCGCCTATGGCTACACCTTC.

This clonotype was observed at least ten times. V usage is TRBV20-1 and J usage is TRBJ1-4; no definite D call. Trimming took 0 bases from V and 4 from J, leaving 12 bases between them. Per the germline V gene, CDR1 is DFQATT and CDR2 is SNEGSKA (reference sequence). The CDR3 runs to 15 residues. This chain's CDR3 is CSARDGRLSNEKLFF. In DNA form, the CDR3 reads TGCAGTGCTAGAGATGGACGGCTTAGTAATGAAAAACTGTTTTTT.

This clonotype was seen repeatedly, ten times or more. This rearrangement joins TRBV29-1 to TRBJ1-1; tentative D call: TRBD1 (5 bases). V was pared by 6 bases and J by 1 base, with 12 bases between. CDR1 is SQVTM and CDR2 is ANQGSEA in the germline V gene. This CDR3 comprises 13 residues. CDR3 sequence reads: CSVSGQQNTEAFF. CDR3 coding DNA: TGCAGCGTCTCCGGACAACAGAACACTGAAGCTTTCTTT. Full variable domain (outside the CDR3, taken from reference TRBV29-1 and TRBJ1-1): SAVISQKPSRDICQRGTSLTIQCQVDSQVTMMFWYRQQPGQSLTLIATANQGSEATYESGFVIDKFPISRPNLTFSTLTVSNMSPEDSSIYLCSVSGQQNTEAFFGQGTRLTVV.

Ten or more counts support this clonotype. The chain couples TRBV6-2 or TRBV6-3 to TRBJ1-5; 7 bases are a match to TRBD1. The length of the CDR3 is 15 residues. The V gene's germline CDR1 is MNHEY and CDR2 SVGEGT. The ends lost 7 bases at V and 2 bases at J; junction bases unmatched: 8. This chain's CDR3 is CASNHRGRGNQPQHF. CDR3 coding DNA: TGTGCCAGCAATCATAGGGGGCGCGGCAATCAGCCCCAGCATTTT.

This clonotype was seen many times. The V call is TRBV5-1, the J call TRBJ1-5, with unresolved D. Per the germline V gene, CDR1 is SGHRS and CDR2 is YFSETQ. The germline V and J ends were trimmed by 2 bases and 6 bases, with 9 bases remaining between them. This CDR3 spans 13 amino acids. CDR3 sequence: CASSFEGTQPQHF. CDR3 coding DNA: TGCGCCAGCAGCTTTGAGGGAACTCAGCCCCAGCATTTT. The variable domain in full, with the rest retrieved from reference TRBV5-1 and TRBJ1-5, is KAGVTQTPRYLIKTRGQQVTLSCSPISGHRSVSWYQQTPGQGLQFLFEYFSETQRNKGNFPGRFSGRQFSNSRSEMNVSTLELGDSALYLCASSFEGTQPQHFGDGTRLSIL.

As regards this clonotype: This clone may be a read error of a much larger clone one base away. The chain is built from TRBV20-1 and TRBJ2-1, with D perhaps matching TRBD1 (6 bases). Trimming stripped 4 bases from V and 7 bases from J, with 14 bases between. The CDR3 is 13 amino acids. From germline, CDR1 is DFQATT and CDR2 SNEGSKA (reference sequence). CDR3 sequence: CSATYRVFNEQFF. In DNA, the CDR3 is TGCAGTGCTACTTACAGGGTTTTTAATGAGCAGTTCTTC.

This clonotype appeared many times. The rearrangement links TRBV5-1 to TRBJ2-5; 9 bases line up with TRBD1. From germline, CDR1 is SGHRS and CDR2 YFSETQ. The CDR3 totals 16 residues. The V gene end was trimmed by 0 bases and the J gene end by 1 base; junction bases not matched to a gene: 4. This CDR3 is CASSLVPTGGQETQYF. Here the CDR3 DNA reads TGCGCCAGCAGCTTGGTCCCGACAGGGGGCCAAGAGACCCAGTACTTC.

With respect to this clonotype: Given a much more abundant clone one base away, this may be a read error. The chain recombines TRBV7-8 with TRBJ2-5; D may match TRBD1 or TRBD2 (6 bases each). Looked up from germline, CDR1 is SGHVS and CDR2 is FQNEAQ. The CDR3 consists of 16 residues. Trimming cost V 4 bases and J 4 bases, with 19 bases left between them. For the CDR3, the DNA is TGTGCCAGCAGCTCTGCTAGCTGGGGGGCCGGAGAGACCCAGTACTTC. Protein: CASSSASWGAGETQYF.

With regard to this clonotype: One junction end does not reproduce the germline sequence, and a read error may be involved. The rearrangement links TRBV4-3 to TRBJ2-3, with 9 bases fitting TRBD2. CDR1 is LGHNA, CDR2 YSLEER, per germline. The CDR3 length is 16 residues. The chain's CDR3 is CASSQVSGGPTNTQSF. CDR3 coding DNA: TGCGCCAGCAGCCAAGTTAGCGGGGGTCCCACAAATACGCAGTCTTTT.

This clonotype was picked up many times. The chain has TRBV20-1 and TRBJ2-3, with D perhaps TRBD2 (5 bases). Germline V gene sequence: CDR1 DFQATT, CDR2 SNEGSKA (reference sequence). The CDR3 totals 13 residues. V was shortened by 3 bases and J by 3 bases, with 10 bases between the two germline ends. Here the CDR3 reads CSASSGNTDTQYF. The CDR3 nucleotides are TGCAGTGCTAGTTCGGGAAATACAGATACGCAGTATTTT.

At least ten counts were recorded for this clonotype. V is TRBV3-1 and J is TRBJ1-6; TRBD1 is a possible D gene (5 bases). CDR1 and CDR2 (germline): LGHDT, YNNKEL (reference sequence). The CDR3 is made up of 15 amino acids. V shed 2 bases and J shed 9 bases, with 14 bases lying between them. CDR3 nucleotide sequence: TGTGCCAGCAGCCAACTTCAGGGAGTCGCTTCACCCCTCCACTTT. Translated, it gives CASSQLQGVASPLHF. Together with reference TRBV3-1 and TRBJ1-6, the CDR3 gives the full variable domain: DTAVSQTPKYLVTQMGNDKSIKCEQNLGHDTMYWYKQDSKKFLKIMFSYNNKELIINETVPNRFSPKSPDKAHLNLHINSLELGDSAVYFCASSQLQGVASPLHFGNGTRLTVT.

This clonotype was counted many times. The chain uses TRBV6-5 and TRBJ1-3; D unresolved. Looked up from germline, CDR1 is MNHEY and CDR2 is SVGAGI. The V end lost 4 bases, the J end lost 0 bases, and 10 bases lay between the germline ends. There are 15 residues in the CDR3. The chain's CDR3 is CASSSTLSSGNTIYF. The DNA of the CDR3 is TGTGCCAGCAGTTCGACCCTGAGCTCTGGAAACACCATATATTTT.

At least ten counts were recorded for this clonotype. This CDR3 reads CSAREEAGGSNQPQHF. The CDR3 bases are TGCAGTGCTAGAGAGGAGGCAGGGGGGAGCAATCAGCCCCAGCATTTT. The genes are TRBV20-1 and TRBJ1-5, with 7 bases that match TRBD1. After removal of 0 bases from V and 1 base from J, the junction contained 6 bases not matched to a gene. Germline assignment: CDR1 DFQATT and CDR2 SNEGSKA (reference sequence). This CDR3 has 16 residues.

This clonotype was observed many times. The V and J genes are TRBV27 and TRBJ2-5; no firm D call. Deletions cut 4 bases from V and 4 bases from J, with 10 bases between. Germline loops: CDR1 MNHEY, CDR2 SMNVEV (reference sequence). The CDR3 has 13 residues. CDR3 residues: CASSSPAGETQYF. The CDR3 region has the DNA TGTGCCAGCAGTTCCCCCGCTGGAGAGACCCAGTACTTC.

This clonotype was counted at least ten times. J is TRBJ1-1 and V is TRBV7-9; TRBD1 agrees at 9 bases. Germline V gene data show CDR1 as SEHNR and CDR2 as FQNEAQ (reference sequence). V lost 5 bases, J lost 10 bases, and 8 bases stayed unmatched. The CDR3 totals 13 residues. The CDR3 region has the DNA TGTGCCAGCAGCCTGTTATCGGGACAGGGAGCTTTCTTT. It translates to CASSLLSGQGAFF.

This clonotype was detected ten times or more. This chain uses TRBV5-6 with TRBJ1-1; D ambiguous. V shed 6 bases and J shed 1 base, with 10 bases lying between them. This CDR3 is 13 amino acids long. Germline CDR1 is SGHDT and CDR2 is YYEEEE. CDR3 residues: CASTWTANTEAFF. CDR3 nucleotides: TGTGCCAGCACCTGGACGGCGAACACTGAAGCTTTCTTT.

This clonotype was detected many times. This chain joins TRBV12-3 or TRBV12-4 and TRBJ1-6; TRBD1 aligns across 7 bases. The CDR3 contains 14 residues. V was clipped by 4 bases and J by 6 bases; unmatched bases: 3. DNA of the CDR3: TGTGCCAGCAGTTCCCGGGACAGTAATTCACCCCTCCACTTT. It specifies CASSSRDSNSPLHF.

The table lists this clonotype with many counts. J is TRBJ1-5 and V is TRBV21-1. TRBV21-1 is assigned pseudogene status. The CDR3 is 17 amino acids. CDR3 protein: CASIEMSARAWNQPQHF. The CDR3 DNA follows: TGTGCCAGCATCGAAATGAGCGCCCGGGCCTGGAATCAGCCCCAGCATTTT.

This clonotype was counted at least ten times. The rearrangement uses TRBV5-6 and TRBJ1-6; TRBD1 might be the D (5 bases). CDR3 size: 15 residues. Germline V gene lookup returns CDR1 SGHDT and CDR2 YYEEEE. The V gene lost 0 bases and the J gene lost 9 bases, with 13 bases spanning the gap. CDR3 loop: CASSLVQGGTSPLHF. The CDR3 coding sequence is TGTGCCAGCAGCTTGGTGCAGGGTGGTACTTCACCCCTCCACTTT.

Many counts were recorded for this clonotype. V is TRBV11-3 and J is TRBJ1-1, with 7 nucleotides matching TRBD1. Unmatched junction bases numbered 2, after V lost 0 bases and J lost 4 bases. The CDR3 covers 14 residues. Germline V gene lookup returns CDR1 SGHNT and CDR2 YENEEA. This CDR3 reads CASSLDPGGTEAFF. Written as DNA, the CDR3 is TGTGCCAGCAGCTTAGATCCAGGGGGCACTGAAGCTTTCTTT.